The 8 T cell receptor beta chains below all came from one sample that was sequenced in a study of tumor-infiltrating lymphocytes in primary liver carcinoma. TCR beta cDNA was reverse-transcribed from 450 to 500 ng of total RNA. The reaction used a constant-region primer and ProtoScript II reverse transcriptase. What produced the TCR beta libraries was three nested multiplex PCR rounds using slightly modified ARM-PCR. In the first two PCR rounds, TRBV1-TRBV30 forward primers were paired with a C-beta reverse primer, and each round lasted roughly 9 cycles. One entry per CDR3 protein, called by TCRdb with MiXCR from the multiplex PCR reads. The sample comprises about 33,000 distinct CDR3 sequences, over 65% of which are singletons, and roughly 38% rests with the top ten. Each 20-30 mg portion of unsorted bulk tissue served as the source for co-extraction of RNA and DNA. Sequencing was done on a sample of liver tumor tissue from sampling region 5. The subset was: tumor region T5, tumor centre. These TCRs come from a man aged 35 to 55 with primary liver carcinoma and hepatitis B virus infection.

The count of this clonotype is one. The chain carries TRBV11-2 and TRBJ2-7; D is possibly TRBD1 or TRBD2 (5 bases each). CDR1 is SGHAT, CDR2 FQNNGV, per germline. The CDR3 runs 13 residues. The CDR3 is CVSSFRGASEQYF. The DNA of the CDR3 is TGTGTCAGTAGCTTCAGAGGGGCTAGCGAGCAGTACTTC. The full variable domain, with the rest looked up from reference TRBV11-2 and TRBJ2-7, is EAGVAQSPRYKIIEKRQSVAFWCNPISGHATLYWYQQILGQGPKLLIQFQNNGVVDDSQLPKDRFSAERLKGVDSTLKIQPAKLEDSAVYLCVSSFRGASEQYFGPGTRLTVT.

In its sample, this clonotype was seen once. The CDR3 does not close with the conserved phenylalanine or tryptophan, likely indicating a read error. The genes are TRBV29-1 and TRBJ2-1; TRBD2 is a possible D gene (5 bases). Per the germline V gene, CDR1 is SQVTM and CDR2 is ANQGSEA. This CDR3 is built from 13 residues. The CDR3 DNA reads as TGCGGCGCCGCGCCTGACTATTACAATGAGCAGTTCCTC. Translated, it gives CGAAPDYYNEQFL.

Points on this clonotype: This may stem from a read error, because a much larger clone lies one nucleotide away. The chain uses TRBV11-2 and TRBJ2-7; D is unresolved. Germline values: CDR1 SGHAT, CDR2 FQNNGV. This CDR3 spans 11 amino acids. V was shortened by 5 bases and J by 3 bases, with 5 bases between the two germline ends. CDR3 loop: CASSLDYEQYF. The CDR3, as DNA: TGTGCCAGCAGCCTGGACTACGAGCAGTACTTC.

In its sample, this clonotype was seen a few times. Just one base apart from a much larger clone, this may be a read error. The chain uses TRBV2 and TRBJ2-5; 8 bases fit TRBD2. The CDR3 spans 16 residues. Germline V CDR1 and CDR2: SNHLY, FYNNEI. Trimming removed 4 bases from V and 9 bases from J; junction bases left unmatched: 16. The CDR3 sequence: CASSGNRASGREAQYF. The DNA of the CDR3 is TGTGCCAGCAGTGGGAATCGCGCGTCAGGGCGGGAGGCCCAGTACTTC.

The rearrangement joins TRBV6-2 or TRBV6-3 to TRBJ2-1; D ambiguous. V was clipped by 4 bases and J by 8 bases, with 18 bases between them. This CDR3 spans 15 amino acids. Germline V CDR1 and CDR2: MNHEY, SVGEGT. The CDR3, as DNA: TGTGCCAGCAGTTCCACCCCTTTACGGTACGATGAGCAGTTCTTC. It yields the protein CASSSTPLRYDEQFF.

Notes on this clonotype: A much larger clonotype is one base distant, so this may be a read error. The conserved final phenylalanine or tryptophan is absent from the CDR3, which likely points to a read error. The DNA is omitted, as the CDR3 cannot be located on it reliably, and the CDR3 follows TCRdb's listing. The chain combines TRBV21-1 with TRBJ2-1; the table's D call TRBD2 went unverified against the DNA. TRBV21-1 is labeled a pseudogene. Ends included, the CDR3 has 18 residues. CDR3 region: CASSKVGLAGGSYNEQFL.

Regarding this clonotype: The CDR3 does not end in the conserved phenylalanine or tryptophan, so this is likely a read error. The genes are TRBV10-3 and TRBJ2-3; tentatively, D is TRBD1 (6 bases). Germline CDR1 ENHRY, CDR2 SYGVKD. The CDR3 has 14 residues. CDR3 in DNA: TGTGCCATCCACCGGGACATCCCGCCAGATACACAGTATGTT. The encoded protein is CAIHRDIPPDTQYV.

This clonotype was detected only a few times. The junction departs from germline at one end; a sequencing error may be responsible. The CDR3 sequence: CASMDRGDRPQQF. The DNA of the CDR3 is TGTGCCAGCATGGACAGGGGGGATCGGCCCCAGCAGTTT. The V and J genes are TRBV6-2 or TRBV6-3 and TRBJ1-5, with TRBD1 matching over 10 bases. The CDR3 is made up of 13 amino acids. Germline V gene sequence: CDR1 MNHEY, CDR2 SVGEGT.